This TCR beta chain is from a study of cytomegalovirus exposure and HLA in healthy donors. Study-level points and caveats: Associated with cytomegalovirus, according to the listing, were approximately 160 TCR beta chains.

A note on this clone: Its specificity is unknown.

The method was immunoSEQ multiplex PCR; TCRdb's version includes in-frame clones alone and lacks a portion of them. The sample has under 300,000 clones, almost 90% seen once. The germline V gene encodes CDR1 MRHNA and CDR2 SNTAGT. The CDR3 totals 14 residues. V was pared by 3 bases and J by 7 bases, with 15 bases between. V and J are TRBV6-4 and TRBJ2-5, with D tentatively TRBD1 (6 bases). The TCR originated in a woman younger than 30 in good health and CMV-seronegative. The sample comprised PBMCs. CDR3 loop: CASSEPGTKGTQYF. The CDR3 DNA follows: TGTGCCAGCAGTGAACCTGGGACAAAGGGGACCCAGTACTTC.